This record looks at one T cell receptor beta chain sequence and its context. A read error may account for a junction end that differs from germline. This sample is part of a study of OX40 agonist ivuxolimab in advanced cancers. The CDR3 loop spans 11 amino acids. Germline V gene sequence: CDR1 SQVTM, CDR2 ANQGSEA. Libraries were prepared by immunoSEQ multiplex PCR; TCRdb keeps only in-frame clonotypes and omits some of them. The repertoire holds around 94,000 clones, with roughly 89% as singletons. The sequencing here drew on CD4+ or CD8+ T cells sorted from blood, taken in a trial of the OX40 agonist ivuxolimab. The chain has TRBV29-1 and TRBJ2-7; tentatively, D is TRBD1 (6 bases). The sequence was collected from an adult with an advanced solid tumor such as melanoma, head and neck, liver or kidney cancer. The CDR3 nucleotides read TGCAGCGCGGATCCTAGGGACATTACAGACTTC. The encoded protein is CSADPRDITDF.